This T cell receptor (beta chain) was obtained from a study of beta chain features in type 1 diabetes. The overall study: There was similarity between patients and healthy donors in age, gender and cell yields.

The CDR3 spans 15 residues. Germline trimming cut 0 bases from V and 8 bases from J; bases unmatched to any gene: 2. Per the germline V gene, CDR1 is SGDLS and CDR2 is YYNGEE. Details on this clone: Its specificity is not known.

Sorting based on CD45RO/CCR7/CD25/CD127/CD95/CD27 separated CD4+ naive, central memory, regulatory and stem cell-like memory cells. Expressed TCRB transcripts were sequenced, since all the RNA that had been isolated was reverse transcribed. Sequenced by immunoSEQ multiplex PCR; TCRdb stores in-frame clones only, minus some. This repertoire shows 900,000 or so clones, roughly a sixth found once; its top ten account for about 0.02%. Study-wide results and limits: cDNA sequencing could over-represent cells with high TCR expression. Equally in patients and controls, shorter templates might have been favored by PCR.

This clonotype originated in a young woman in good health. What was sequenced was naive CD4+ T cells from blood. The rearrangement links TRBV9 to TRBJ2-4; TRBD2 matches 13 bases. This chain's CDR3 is CASSVGTSGSDIQYF. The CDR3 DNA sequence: TGTGCCAGCAGCGTAGGGACTAGCGGGAGTGACATTCAGTACTTC.